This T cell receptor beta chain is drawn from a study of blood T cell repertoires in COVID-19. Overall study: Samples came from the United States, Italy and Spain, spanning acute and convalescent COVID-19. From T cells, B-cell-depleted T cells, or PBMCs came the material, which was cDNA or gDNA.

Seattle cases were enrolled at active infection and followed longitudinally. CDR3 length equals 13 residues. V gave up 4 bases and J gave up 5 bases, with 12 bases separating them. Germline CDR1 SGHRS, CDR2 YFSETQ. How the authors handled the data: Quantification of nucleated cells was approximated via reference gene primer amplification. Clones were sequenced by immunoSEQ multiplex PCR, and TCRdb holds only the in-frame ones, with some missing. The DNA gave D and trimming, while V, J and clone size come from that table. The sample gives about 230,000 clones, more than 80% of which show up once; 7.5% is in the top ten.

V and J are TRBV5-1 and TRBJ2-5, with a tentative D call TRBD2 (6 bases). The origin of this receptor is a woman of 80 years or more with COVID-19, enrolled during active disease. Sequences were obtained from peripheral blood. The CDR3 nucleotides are TGCGCCAGCAGCCCGGGACTTCGGGAGACCCAGTACTTC. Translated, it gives CASSPGLRETQYF.